The present entry profiles one T cell receptor (beta chain) with its context. Its antigen is unknown. The sample comes from a study of T cells after yellow fever vaccination. By 5'RACE template switching, TCR cDNA was produced, with a universal primer site and UMIs added in the process. MiXCR, run by TCRdb on the 5' RACE reads, gives a single entry per CDR3 protein. The sample records about 550,000 distinct CDR3 sequences, roughly 21% being singletons. Study results and limitations: A large majority of primary-vaccination clones showed up again after the booster (just under 97% CD4, around 90% CD8).

The receptor was isolated from a man aged 25-45 years who received the YFV17D yellow fever vaccine. The input for sequencing was PBMCs, taken 15 days after the yellow fever booster vaccination.

CDR3 nucleotide sequence: TGTGCCTCCTATAGACGCTTGAACACTGAAGCTTTCTTT. Amino acid sequence: CASYRRLNTEAFF. The genes are TRBV30 and TRBJ1-1; D is uncertain. From germline, CDR1 is GTSNPN and CDR2 SVGIG (reference sequence). The CDR3 contains 13 residues. Deletions cut 7 bases from V and 0 bases from J, with 12 bases between.